This T cell receptor (beta chain) comes out of a study of pediatric ulcerative colitis. Findings and caveats of the study: No controls had the two rectal clonotypes shared by ulcerative colitis patients. Compared with controls, ulcerative colitis showed greater blood-rectum clone sharing. A couple of patients had blood samples with substantially reduced template counts.

The CDR3 runs 13 residues. The germline V gene has CDR1 SGHAT and CDR2 FQNNGV. With 6 bases removed from V and 3 bases from J, the gap between germline ends came to 12 bases. This clone was detected only a few times. The antigen is undetermined. The diagnostic colonoscopy in ulcerative colitis patients preceded any immunosuppressive treatment. Assay: immunoSEQ multiplex PCR; the TCRdb copy retains only in-frame clones and omits some. In the table there are about 36,000 clones, around 78% of which are singletons. The TCR sequence derives from a girl between 5 and 17 years old with moderate ulcerative colitis. Sequenced material: blood. The chain combines TRBV11-2 with TRBJ2-7; D uncertain. The chain's CDR3 is CASSPIPLYEQYF. The CDR3 DNA is TGTGCCAGCAGTCCTATCCCCCTCTACGAGCAGTACTTC.